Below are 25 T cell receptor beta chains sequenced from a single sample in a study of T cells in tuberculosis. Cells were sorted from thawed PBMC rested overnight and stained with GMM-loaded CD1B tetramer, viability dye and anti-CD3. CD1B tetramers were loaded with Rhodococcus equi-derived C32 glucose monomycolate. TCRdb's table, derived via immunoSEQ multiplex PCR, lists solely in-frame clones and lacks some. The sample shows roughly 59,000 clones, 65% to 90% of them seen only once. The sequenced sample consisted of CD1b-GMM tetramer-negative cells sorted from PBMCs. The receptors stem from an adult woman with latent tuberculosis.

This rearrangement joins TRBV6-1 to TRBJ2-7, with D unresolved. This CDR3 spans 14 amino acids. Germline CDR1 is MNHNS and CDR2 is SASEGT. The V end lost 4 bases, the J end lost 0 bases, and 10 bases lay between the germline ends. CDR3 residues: CASSVARNSYEQYF. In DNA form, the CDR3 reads TGTGCCAGCAGTGTTGCCAGGAACTCCTACGAGCAGTACTTC.

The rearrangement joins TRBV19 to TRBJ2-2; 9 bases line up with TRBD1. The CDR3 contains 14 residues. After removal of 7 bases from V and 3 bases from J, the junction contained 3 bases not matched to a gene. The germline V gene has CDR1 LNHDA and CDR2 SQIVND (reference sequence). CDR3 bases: TGTGCCAGTAAAAGGGACAGGGACACCGGGGAGCTGTTTTTT. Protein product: CASKRDRDTGELFF.

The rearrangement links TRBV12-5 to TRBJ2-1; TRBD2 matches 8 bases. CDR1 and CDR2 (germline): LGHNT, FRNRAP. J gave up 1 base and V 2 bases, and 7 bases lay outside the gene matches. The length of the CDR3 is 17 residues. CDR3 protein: CASGLPPTSVSYNEQFF. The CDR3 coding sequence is TGTGCTAGTGGTTTGCCCCCGACTAGCGTGTCCTACAATGAGCAGTTCTTC.

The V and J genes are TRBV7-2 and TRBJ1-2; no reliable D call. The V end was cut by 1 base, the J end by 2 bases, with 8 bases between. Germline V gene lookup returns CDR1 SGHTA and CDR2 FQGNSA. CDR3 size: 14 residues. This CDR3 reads CASSLVPGNYGYTF. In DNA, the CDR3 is TGTGCCAGCAGCTTAGTGCCGGGGAACTATGGCTACACCTTC.

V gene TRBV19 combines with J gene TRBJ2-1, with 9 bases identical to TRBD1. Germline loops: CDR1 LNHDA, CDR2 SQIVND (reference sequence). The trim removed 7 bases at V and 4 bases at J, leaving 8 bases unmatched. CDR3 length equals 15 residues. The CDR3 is CASTPRGTGYNEQFF. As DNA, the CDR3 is TGTGCCAGTACTCCCCGGGGGACAGGGTACAATGAGCAGTTCTTC.

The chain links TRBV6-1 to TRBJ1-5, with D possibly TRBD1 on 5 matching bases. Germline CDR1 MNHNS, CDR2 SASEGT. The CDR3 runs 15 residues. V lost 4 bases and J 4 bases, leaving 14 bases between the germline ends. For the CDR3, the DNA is TGTGCCAGCAGTGGGGGCAGGTTGCCGAATCAGCCCCAGCATTTT. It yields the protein CASSGGRLPNQPQHF.

The CDR3 DNA sequence: TGTGCCAGCTCACCATTTCAAGATACGCAGTATTTT. Protein product: CASSPFQDTQYF. V gene TRBV18 combines with J gene TRBJ2-3; D remains unclear. The germline CDR1 and CDR2 sequences are KGHSH and LQKENI. The CDR3 totals 12 residues. V dropped 2 bases and J dropped 5 bases, with 5 bases sitting between them.

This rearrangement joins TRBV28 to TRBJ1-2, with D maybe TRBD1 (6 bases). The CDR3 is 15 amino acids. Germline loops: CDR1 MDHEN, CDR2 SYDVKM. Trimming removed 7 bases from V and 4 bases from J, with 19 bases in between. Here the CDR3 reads CASNSNDRSLYGYTF. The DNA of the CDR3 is TGTGCCAGCAATTCTAACGACAGGTCGCTCTATGGCTACACCTTC.

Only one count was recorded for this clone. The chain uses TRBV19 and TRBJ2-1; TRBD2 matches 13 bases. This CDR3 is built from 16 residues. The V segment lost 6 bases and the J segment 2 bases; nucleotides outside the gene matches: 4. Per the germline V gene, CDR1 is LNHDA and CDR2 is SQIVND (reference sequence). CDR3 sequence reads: CASSDTSGRAYNEQFF. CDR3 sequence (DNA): TGTGCCAGTAGCGATACTAGCGGGAGGGCCTACAATGAGCAGTTCTTC.

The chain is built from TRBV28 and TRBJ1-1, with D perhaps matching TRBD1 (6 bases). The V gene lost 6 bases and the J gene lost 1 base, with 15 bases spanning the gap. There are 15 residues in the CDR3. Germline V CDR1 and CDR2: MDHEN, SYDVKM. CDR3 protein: CASRERTEGNTEAFF. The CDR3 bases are TGTGCCAGCAGAGAGAGGACAGAGGGGAACACTGAAGCTTTCTTT.

The CDR3 nucleotides are TGTGCCAGCAGCGTAGCGATAGACTACGAGCAGTACTTC. It encodes CASSVAIDYEQYF. The rearrangement joins TRBV9 to TRBJ2-7; the D is unclear. The CDR3 runs to 13 residues. CDR1 SGDLS and CDR2 YYNGEE come from the germline V gene. V was cut by 0 bases and J by 3 bases, with 7 bases left in between.

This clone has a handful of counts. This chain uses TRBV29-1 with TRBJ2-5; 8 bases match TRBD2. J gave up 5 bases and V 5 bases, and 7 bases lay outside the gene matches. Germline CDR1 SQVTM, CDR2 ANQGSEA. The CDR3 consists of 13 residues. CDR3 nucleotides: TGCAGCGTTTCAGCGGGAGTATGGGAGACCCAGTACTTC. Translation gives CSVSAGVWETQYF.

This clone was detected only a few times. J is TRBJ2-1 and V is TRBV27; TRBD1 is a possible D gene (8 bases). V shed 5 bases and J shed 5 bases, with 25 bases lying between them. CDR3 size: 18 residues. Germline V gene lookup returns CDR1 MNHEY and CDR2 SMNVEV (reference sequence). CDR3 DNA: TGTGCCAGCAGTCTCCTCTCTTTCGGACAGGGAGGGGACAATGAGCAGTTCTTC. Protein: CASSLLSFGQGGDNEQFF.

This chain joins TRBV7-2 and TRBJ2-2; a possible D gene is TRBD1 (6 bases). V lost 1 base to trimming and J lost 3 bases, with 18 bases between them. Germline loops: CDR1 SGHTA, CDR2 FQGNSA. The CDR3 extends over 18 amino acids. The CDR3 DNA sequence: TGTGCCAGCAGCTTAGTGGGCTTGGACAGATCCTACACCGGGGAGCTGTTTTTT. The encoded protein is CASSLVGLDRSYTGELFF. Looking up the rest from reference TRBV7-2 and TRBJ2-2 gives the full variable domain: GAGVSQSPSNKVTEKGKDVELRCDPISGHTALYWYRQSLGQGLEFLIYFQGNSAPDKSGLPSDRFSAERTGGSVSTLTIQRTQQEDSAVYLCASSLVGLDRSYTGELFFGEGSRLTVL.

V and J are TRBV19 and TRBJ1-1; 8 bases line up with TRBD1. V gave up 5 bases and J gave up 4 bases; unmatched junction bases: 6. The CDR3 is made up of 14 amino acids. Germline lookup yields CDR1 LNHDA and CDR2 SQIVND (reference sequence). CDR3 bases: TGTGCCAGTAGTGCTGCAGGGGGCCCCACTGAAGCTTTCTTT. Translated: CASSAAGGPTEAFF. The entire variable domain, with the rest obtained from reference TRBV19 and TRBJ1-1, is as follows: DGGITQSPKYLFRKEGQNVTLSCEQNLNHDAMYWYRQDPGQGLRLIYYSQIVNDFQKGDIAEGYSVSREKKESFPLTVTSAQKNPTAFYLCASSAAGGPTEAFFGQGTRLTVV.

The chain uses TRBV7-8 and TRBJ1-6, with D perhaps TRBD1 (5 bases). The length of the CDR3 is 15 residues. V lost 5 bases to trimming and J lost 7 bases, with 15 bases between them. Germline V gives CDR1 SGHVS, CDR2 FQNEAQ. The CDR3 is CASSLPGRVNSPLHF. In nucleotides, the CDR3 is TGTGCCAGCAGCCTTCCCGGCAGGGTAAATTCACCCCTCCACTTT.

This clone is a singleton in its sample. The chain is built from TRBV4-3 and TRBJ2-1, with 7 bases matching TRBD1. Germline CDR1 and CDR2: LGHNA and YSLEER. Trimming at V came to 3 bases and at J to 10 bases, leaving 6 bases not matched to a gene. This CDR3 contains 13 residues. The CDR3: CASSQLQGWEQFF. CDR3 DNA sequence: TGCGCCAGCAGCCAGTTACAGGGGTGGGAGCAGTTCTTC.

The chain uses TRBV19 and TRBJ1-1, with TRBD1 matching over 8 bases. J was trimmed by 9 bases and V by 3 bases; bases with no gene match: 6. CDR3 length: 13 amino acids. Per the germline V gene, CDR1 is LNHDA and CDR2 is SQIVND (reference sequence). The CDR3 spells CASSMWQGAQAFF. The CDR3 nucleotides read TGTGCCAGTAGTATGTGGCAGGGGGCGCAAGCTTTCTTT.

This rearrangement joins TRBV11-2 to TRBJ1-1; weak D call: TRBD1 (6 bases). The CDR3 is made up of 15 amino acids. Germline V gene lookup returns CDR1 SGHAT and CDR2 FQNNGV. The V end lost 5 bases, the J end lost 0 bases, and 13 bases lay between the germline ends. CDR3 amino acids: CASSDTGPVNTEAFF. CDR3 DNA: TGTGCCAGCAGCGACACAGGGCCTGTGAACACTGAAGCTTTCTTT.

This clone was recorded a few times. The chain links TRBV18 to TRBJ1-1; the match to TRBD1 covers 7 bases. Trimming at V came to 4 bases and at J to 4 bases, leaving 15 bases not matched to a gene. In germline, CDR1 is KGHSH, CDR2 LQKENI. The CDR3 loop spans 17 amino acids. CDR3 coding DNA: TGTGCCAGCTCACTCAAGGGAGAGGGGGCGGGAGGCACTGAAGCTTTCTTT. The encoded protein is CASSLKGEGAGGTEAFF. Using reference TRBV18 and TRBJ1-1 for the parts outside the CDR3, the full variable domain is NAGVMQNPRHLVRRRGQEARLRCSPMKGHSHVYWYRQLPEEGLKFMVYLQKENIIDESGMPKERFSAEFPKEGPSILRIQQVVRGDSAAYFCASSLKGEGAGGTEAFFGQGTRLTVV.

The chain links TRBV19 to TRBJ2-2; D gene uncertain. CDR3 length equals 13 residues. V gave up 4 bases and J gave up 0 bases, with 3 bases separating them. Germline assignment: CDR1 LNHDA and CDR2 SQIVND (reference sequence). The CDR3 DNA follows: TGTGCCAGTAGTACTACGAACACCGGGGAGCTGTTTTTT. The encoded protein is CASSTTNTGELFF.

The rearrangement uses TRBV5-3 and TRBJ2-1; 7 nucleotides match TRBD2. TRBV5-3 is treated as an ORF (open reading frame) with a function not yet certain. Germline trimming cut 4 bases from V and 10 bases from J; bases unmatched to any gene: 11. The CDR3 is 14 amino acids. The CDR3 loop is CARSPGEGPLEQFF. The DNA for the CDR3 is TGTGCCAGAAGCCCGGGGGAGGGGCCCTTGGAGCAGTTCTTC.

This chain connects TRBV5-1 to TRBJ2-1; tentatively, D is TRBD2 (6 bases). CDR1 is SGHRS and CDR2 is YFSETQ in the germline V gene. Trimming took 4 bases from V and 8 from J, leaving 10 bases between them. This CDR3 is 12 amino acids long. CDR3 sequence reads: CASSPGVHEQFF. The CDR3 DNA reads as TGCGCCAGCAGCCCGGGAGTCCATGAGCAGTTCTTC. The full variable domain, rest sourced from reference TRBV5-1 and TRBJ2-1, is KAGVTQTPRYLIKTRGQQVTLSCSPISGHRSVSWYQQTPGQGLQFLFEYFSETQRNKGNFPGRFSGRQFSNSRSEMNVSTLELGDSALYLCASSPGVHEQFFGPGTRLTVL.

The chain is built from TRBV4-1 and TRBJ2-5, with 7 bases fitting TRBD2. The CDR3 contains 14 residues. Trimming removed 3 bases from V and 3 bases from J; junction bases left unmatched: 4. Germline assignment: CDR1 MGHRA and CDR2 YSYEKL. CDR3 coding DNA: TGCGCCAGCAGCCATACCGGGACTAAAGAGACCCAGTACTTC. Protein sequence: CASSHTGTKETQYF.

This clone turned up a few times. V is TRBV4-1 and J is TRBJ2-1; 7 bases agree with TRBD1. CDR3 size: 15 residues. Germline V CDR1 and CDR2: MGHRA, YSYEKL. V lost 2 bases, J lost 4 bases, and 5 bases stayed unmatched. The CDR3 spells CASSQWTGVYNEQFF. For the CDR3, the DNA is TGCGCCAGCAGCCAATGGACAGGTGTTTACAATGAGCAGTTCTTC.